A selection of T cell receptor beta chains follows, all from one sample in a study of blood T cells in healthy people across ages. TCRdb passed the 5' RACE reads through MiXCR, listing each CDR3 protein once. The data contain 1.5 million to 2 million distinct CDR3 sequences, under 30% of them singletons. The sequenced sample was blood. The receptors here all came from a woman in her 30s in good health. Both conserved end residues are part of each CDR3. Fields, in order: V gene, D gene, clone size, J gene, CDR3 DNA, CDR3 protein. A D gene is named only where the DNA matches it firmly. Where a row states a size, it is once, few, many or the class of an expanded clone; other rows omit it.

V gene: TRBV30; D gene: .; clone size: .; J gene: TRBJ1-2; CDR3 DNA: TGTGCCTACACAGCTAGCTATGGCTACACCTTC; CDR3 protein: CAYTASYGYTF
V gene: TRBV12-3/TRBV12-4; D gene: .; clone size: .; J gene: TRBJ1-3; CDR3 DNA: TGTGCCAGCAGTCATCAGGGGATGGGAAACACCATATATTTT; CDR3 protein: CASSHQGMGNTIYF
V gene: TRBV3-1; D gene: .; clone size: once; J gene: TRBJ2-1; CDR3 DNA: TGTGCCAGCAGCCAGGCGGGACGCAGTGGGGTTGAGCAGTTCTTC; CDR3 protein: CASSQAGRSGVEQFF
V gene: TRBV5-1; D gene: .; clone size: .; J gene: TRBJ1-1; CDR3 DNA: TGCGCCAGCAGCTTGGTTTGGGTGGCGAACACTGAAGCTTTCTTT; CDR3 protein: CASSLVWVANTEAFF
V gene: TRBV20-1; D gene: TRBD2; clone size: .; J gene: TRBJ2-3; CDR3 DNA: TGCAGTGCTAGTGCTAGCGGCCGCACAGATACGCAGTATTTT; CDR3 protein: CSASASGRTDTQYF
V gene: TRBV6-2/TRBV6-3; D gene: .; clone size: .; J gene: TRBJ2-3; CDR3 DNA: TGTGCCAGCAAAACCGACCTGTTCGATACGCAGTATTTT; CDR3 protein: CASKTDLFDTQYF
V gene: TRBV3-1; D gene: .; clone size: .; J gene: TRBJ1-1; CDR3 DNA: TGTGCCAGCAGCCCGAGATGGGGGCTGGACACTGAAGCTTTCTTT; CDR3 protein: CASSPRWGLDTEAFF
V gene: TRBV15; D gene: TRBD1; clone size: few; J gene: TRBJ1-4; CDR3 DNA: TGTGCCACCAGCGGATGGACAGGGGAGGATGAAAAACTGTTTTTT; CDR3 protein: CATSGWTGEDEKLFF
V gene: TRBV5-1; D gene: TRBD2; clone size: few; J gene: TRBJ2-7; CDR3 DNA: TGCGCCAGCAGCTTGGGTGGGACTAGCTCTAGATACGAGCAGTACTTC; CDR3 protein: CASSLGGTSSRYEQYF
V gene: TRBV20-1; D gene: TRBD2; clone size: .; J gene: TRBJ2-1; CDR3 DNA: TGCAGTGCTAGAGGGACTAGCGGGCTCCGATACAATGAGCAGTTCTTC; CDR3 protein: CSARGTSGLRYNEQFF
V gene: TRBV27; D gene: TRBD2; clone size: few; J gene: TRBJ2-7; CDR3 DNA: TGTGCCAGCAGTTTAAATGGCGGGAGCCCTACCTACGAGCAGTACTTC; CDR3 protein: CASSLNGGSPTYEQYF
V gene: TRBV27; D gene: .; clone size: few; J gene: TRBJ2-2; CDR3 DNA: TGTGCCAGCAGTTGGGGAGTCGCGAACACCGGGGAACTGTTTTTT; CDR3 protein: CASSWGVANTGELFF
V gene: TRBV9; D gene: TRBD2; clone size: .; J gene: TRBJ2-3; CDR3 DNA: TGTGCCGGCAGCGTAGGGATTGGCGGGGGGCCGAGCACAGATACGCAGTATTTT; CDR3 protein: CAGSVGIGGGPSTDTQYF
V gene: TRBV7-9; D gene: .; clone size: .; J gene: TRBJ2-3; CDR3 DNA: TGTGCCAGCGGGCTCGGGGATCGGGATACGCAGTATTTT; CDR3 protein: CASGLGDRDTQYF
V gene: TRBV20-1; D gene: TRBD2; clone size: few; J gene: TRBJ2-3; CDR3 DNA: TGCAGTGCTAGGAGGGCGGGAGGAGTCACAGATACGCAGTATTTT; CDR3 protein: CSARRAGGVTDTQYF
V gene: TRBV2; D gene: .; clone size: few; J gene: TRBJ2-3; CDR3 DNA: TGTGCCAGCAGTGAAGAAGGGTTCGGCACAGATACGCAGTATTTT; CDR3 protein: CASSEEGFGTDTQYF
V gene: TRBV29-1; D gene: .; clone size: many; J gene: TRBJ2-3; CDR3 DNA: TGCAGCGTTGGGGGCGAGGGGAACACAGATACGCAGTATTTT; CDR3 protein: CSVGGEGNTDTQYF
V gene: TRBV12-3/TRBV12-4; D gene: TRBD2; clone size: few; J gene: TRBJ2-1; CDR3 DNA: TGTGCCAGCAGTGCCTCTAGCGGGGGCGGCCTCTACAATGAGCAGTTCTTC; CDR3 protein: CASSASSGGGLYNEQFF
V gene: TRBV28; D gene: .; clone size: .; J gene: TRBJ2-1; CDR3 DNA: TGTGCCAGCAGTAAAGGACAGATTAATTACAATGAGCAGTTCTTC; CDR3 protein: CASSKGQINYNEQFF
V gene: TRBV6-1; D gene: .; clone size: few; J gene: TRBJ1-2; CDR3 DNA: TGTGCCAGCAGTGAACGTTCAGGGCCGGACTATGGCTACACCTTC; CDR3 protein: CASSERSGPDYGYTF
V gene: TRBV7-3; D gene: .; clone size: many; J gene: TRBJ2-5; CDR3 DNA: TGTGCCAGCAGCCCGGACAGCCGAGTAGAGACCCAGTACTTC; CDR3 protein: CASSPDSRVETQYF
V gene: TRBV7-3; D gene: .; clone size: .; J gene: TRBJ2-1; CDR3 DNA: TGTGCCAGCAGCCCGATTGTGGGGGGCCATGAGCAGTTCTTC; CDR3 protein: CASSPIVGGHEQFF
V gene: TRBV6-6; D gene: .; clone size: .; J gene: TRBJ2-4; CDR3 DNA: TGTGCCAGCAGTTACCCATTAGAGCTTGGCATTCAGTACTTC; CDR3 protein: CASSYPLELGIQYF
V gene: TRBV20-1; D gene: .; clone size: .; J gene: TRBJ1-1; CDR3 DNA: TGCAGTGCTCAAAGGACGGTGGACGGTGAAGCTTTCTTT; CDR3 protein: CSAQRTVDGEAFF
V gene: TRBV14; D gene: TRBD2; clone size: .; J gene: TRBJ2-7; CDR3 DNA: TGTGCCAGCGGCCCGCTAGCGGGAGACTACGAGCAGTACTTC; CDR3 protein: CASGPLAGDYEQYF
V gene: TRBV4-2; D gene: .; clone size: .; J gene: TRBJ1-6; CDR3 DNA: TGTACCAGCAGCCCCCAAGGAGAGGATTCACCCCTCCACTTT; CDR3 protein: CTSSPQGEDSPLHF
V gene: TRBV29-1; D gene: .; clone size: .; J gene: TRBJ1-2; CDR3 DNA: TGCAGCGTAGGGGGAGGTCCGAGCACTTATGGCTACACCTTC; CDR3 protein: CSVGGGPSTYGYTF
V gene: TRBV6-1; D gene: .; clone size: once; J gene: TRBJ2-7; CDR3 DNA: TGTGCCAGCAGCAAGATAGCGGAAGGGGGCCACGAGCAGTACTTC; CDR3 protein: CASSKIAEGGHEQYF
V gene: TRBV29-1; D gene: .; clone size: many; J gene: TRBJ2-1; CDR3 DNA: TGCAGTGACCGACCCCGTACGTACAATGAGCAGTTCTTC; CDR3 protein: CSDRPRTYNEQFF
V gene: TRBV2; D gene: .; clone size: few; J gene: TRBJ2-3; CDR3 DNA: TGTGCCAGTAGTGTTGTACAGACCACAGATACGCAGTATTTT; CDR3 protein: CASSVVQTTDTQYF
V gene: TRBV6-2/TRBV6-3; D gene: TRBD1; clone size: few; J gene: TRBJ2-7; CDR3 DNA: TGTGCCAGCAGTTACCTAAGGACAGGTGAAAGGGAGCAGTACTTC; CDR3 protein: CASSYLRTGEREQYF
V gene: TRBV12-3/TRBV12-4; D gene: TRBD2; clone size: few; J gene: TRBJ2-1; CDR3 DNA: TGTGCCAGCAGTTTGCAGCGGGGGGGCCTACACAATGAGCAGTTCTTC; CDR3 protein: CASSLQRGGLHNEQFF
V gene: TRBV20-1; D gene: TRBD2; clone size: few; J gene: TRBJ2-7; CDR3 DNA: TGCAGTGCTCTACTTCCCTTAGCGGGAAAGAACGAGCAGTACTTC; CDR3 protein: CSALLPLAGKNEQYF
V gene: TRBV9; D gene: .; clone size: .; J gene: TRBJ1-5; CDR3 DNA: TGTGCCAGCAGCGTAGATTGGGGGAGCGGTCAGCCCCAGCATTTT; CDR3 protein: CASSVDWGSGQPQHF
V gene: TRBV6-6; D gene: .; clone size: many; J gene: TRBJ2-7; CDR3 DNA: TGTGCCAGCAGGGCAACGGACAGTAGCTCCTACGAGCAGTACTTC; CDR3 protein: CASRATDSSSYEQYF
V gene: TRBV5-6; D gene: .; clone size: .; J gene: TRBJ2-1; CDR3 DNA: TGTGCCGGCAGCTTGCCCGAAACCTACAATGAGCAGTTCTTC; CDR3 protein: CAGSLPETYNEQFF